This TCR beta chain was sequenced for a study of T cell responses to AZD1222 COVID-19 vaccine. Assay used: immunoSEQ multiplex PCR; TCRdb lists only in-frame clones, some missing. The table shows around 73,000 clones, with 89% occurring only once. On this clone: The antigen is not known.

Findings and limits, study-wide: It was only after the peak T cell response that any repertoires were sampled.

Trimming took off 5 bases at V and 1 base at J, with 2 bases between the two ends. The CDR3 sequence is 11 residues long. The germline V gene encodes CDR1 LNHDA and CDR2 SQIVND (reference sequence). This chain connects TRBV19 to TRBJ2-5; no firm D call. The sample here was peripheral blood, taken 28 days after the second AZD1222 dose. The receptor was derived from an adult who received the AZD1222 COVID-19 vaccine. CDR3: CASSRQETQYF. The DNA for the CDR3 is TGTGCCAGTAGTCGCCAAGAGACCCAGTACTTC.